These T cell receptor beta chains were read from a single sample in a study of Ad26.COV2.S vaccination and SARS-CoV-2 variants. Only in-frame clones appear in the TCRdb table, and some are missing; sequencing was by immunoSEQ multiplex PCR. The profile shows roughly 380,000 clones, over 75% of them singletons. This material consisted of peripheral blood, taken in a trial of Ad26.COV2.S vaccine versus placebo. The receptors derive from a person between 18 and 65 years old who received the Ad26.COV2.S COVID-19 vaccine or a placebo. Each CDR3 is given with its conserved first and last residue.

v_call cdr3_aa
TRBV7-3 CASSPETAGGTEAFF
TRBV9 CASSLRDRGFSGELFF
TRBV3-1/TRBV3-2 CASSHGTGIVTDTQYF
TRBV30 CAWSPPWGQSTREQYF
TRBV5-1 CASSGLYYEQFF
TRBV15 CATSRDQGDAAFF
TRBV7-6 CASSLGGVNEQFF
TRBV4-2 CASSQDKDGAYEQYF
TRBV4-3 CASSQAGLLSHGYTF
TRBV29-1 CSVGSGGTEAFF
TRBV2 CASSEIGPEQYF
TRBV6-1 CASSDPPTGRDYGYTF
TRBV6-5 CASSRTVYNSPLHF
TRBV19 CASRDTRYGYTF
TRBV5-1 CASSWSGGTGELFF
TRBV12-3/TRBV12-4 CASRPGGAETQYF
TRBV5-5 CASSRGQLPSNQPQHF
TRBV15 CATSIPGQPQHF
TRBV7-6 CASSLAGQGKGGANVLTF
TRBV5-6 CASSLVNNRDIQYF